This entry describes one T cell receptor beta chain. The table came from immunoSEQ multiplex PCR; TCRdb's copy has only in-frame clones and leaves some out. The sample contains about 43,000 clones, approximately 80% of which appear only once. The data were obtained in a study of PD-L1 blockade in urothelial cancer. Time point given: pretreatment peripheral blood. CDR1 is SGHRS, CDR2 YFSETQ, per germline. V gave up 3 bases and J gave up 1 base, with 17 bases separating them. The CDR3 loop spans 16 amino acids. The TCR was taken from a man in his sixties with urothelial cancer. Sample: PBMCs, taken around atezolizumab (anti-PD-L1) treatment. The V call is TRBV5-1, the J call TRBJ2-7; possible D gene TRBD1, 6 bases. CDR3 sequence reads: CASSSGTPQGSYEQYF. The CDR3 region has the DNA TGCGCCAGCAGCTCAGGGACACCCCAGGGGTCCTACGAGCAGTACTTC.